This TCR beta chain was obtained from a study of Ad26.COV2.S vaccination and SARS-CoV-2 variants (dated by TCRdb to about 2021). Turning to the overall study: Donors in the vaccine arm were drawn from COV1001, a multicentre, randomized, double-blind, placebo-controlled phase I-IIa trial testing Ad26.COV2.S in healthy adults. Dosing of Ad26.COV2.S was intramuscular, at either 5x10^10 or 1x10^11 viral particles, delivered as one shot or as two shots spaced 56 days apart. Sequencing of the TCRbeta repertoire served to evaluate the specificity and breadth of SARS-CoV-2-reactive T cell receptors following Ad26.COV2.S vaccination. The TCR-sequenced set comprised around 30 samples: approximately 19 Ad26.COV2.S vaccine recipients, 5 placebo recipients and 8 SARS-CoV-2 convalescent individuals. Participants in the trial were split at random into five groups of five each, receiving low-dose or high-dose Ad26.COV2.S once or twice, or else placebo on both occasions. Investigators remained blinded to trial group allocation during experiments and outcome assessment. What the research found in general, with its limitations: Ad26.COV2.S recipients had higher spike-specific TCR breadth than placebo recipients (P = 0.0014). The study was not powered for comparison of responses between vaccine doses or regimens. Vaccine and placebo recipients had similar non-spike TCR breadth, a finding consistent with the vaccine containing only spike. After vaccination, spike-specific CD8+ and CD4+ T cell responses were reported to show substantial breadth. According to the authors, total T cell responses may have been underestimated by the TCR breadth and depth analyses.

Turning to this clone: No cognate antigen has been identified for it. No base quality values were provided; no much bigger clone lies one nucleotide off.

TCRbeta CDR3 regions were sequenced with the immunoSEQ Assay. After extraction, genomic DNA underwent amplification by bias-controlled multiplex PCR, followed by high-throughput sequencing. Regarding the original processing steps: To quantify the absolute abundance of every unique TCRbeta CDR3 region, sequences were collapsed and filtered. T cell fraction was estimated by normalizing TCRbeta template counts to usable DNA, which was measured by amplifying reference genes present in all nucleated cells. Repertoire TCRs were annotated as SARS-CoV-2-specific when V gene, CDR3 amino acid sequence and J gene were exactly matched to a known reactive TCR set. MIRA supplied the reference SARS-CoV-2 TCR set, which was filtered for enrichment in COVID-19-positive ImmuneCODE repertoires so that public or cross-reactive TCRs were removed. Drawing on the MIRA antigens, annotated TCRs were analysed further at the level of specific ORF or position within ORF. Breadth was defined as the number of annotated unique rearrangements divided by the total number of unique productive rearrangements, and depth was defined as the summed frequency of the annotated unique rearrangements. Two-sided Wilcoxon rank-sum tests were applied when comparing TCR breadth between groups. What TCRdb holds here is the immuneACCESS table cut down to in-frame rearrangements. Part of the clones is not present; checked against another copy, under half of the missing clones reflect an unresolved V gene, and the others are unexplained. The DNA gave D and trimming, while V, J and clone size come from that table. For this sample the table gives some 390,000 clones, of which about nine tenths were detected only once. The top ten constitute under 2% of the sample.

The label giving this sample's treatment or condition can be read as: approximately 18 received Ad26.COV2.S at low or high dose, single or two shots; roughly five received placebo; per-sample allocation not given. Repertoires of vaccine and placebo recipients were sequenced from samples collected on day 63 after the first injection. Cohort 1b enrolled roughly 25 adults aged 18-55 years at a single site in Boston, USA, between 29 July and 7 August 2020. Ad26.COV2.S was a replication-incompetent adenovirus type 26 vector expressing a prefusion-stabilized SARS-CoV-2 spike protein from the original Wuhan strain. The CDR3 measures 12 amino acids from cysteine to phenylalanine. Only CDR3 DNA is held: 36 bases, read in frame from base 1. CDR1 SQVTM and CDR2 ANQGSEA were looked up in the germline V gene. Germline trimming: 6 bases from V, 6 bases from J; junction bases outside gene matches: 6.

The source material was peripheral blood, sampled in a trial of Ad26.COV2.S vaccine versus placebo. The TCR was taken from a person between 18 and 65 years old who received the Ad26.COV2.S COVID-19 vaccine or a placebo. The rearranged segments are TRBV29-1 and TRBJ2-3, with 7 junctional bases fitting TRBD1. The nucleotide sequence is given as TGCAGCGTCAGGAAGGGGGCGGATACGCAGTATTTT. It codes for CSVRKGADTQYF.